This T cell receptor beta chain was captured in a study of blood T cell repertoires in COVID-19. With V trimmed by 5 bases and J by 3 bases, 10 bases remained unmatched. The length of the CDR3 is 16 residues. Germline CDR1 and CDR2: LGHDT and YNNKEL (reference sequence). Produced via immunoSEQ multiplex PCR; TCRdb's table is partial and in-frame only. Here the sample spans under 200,000 clones, around 84% being singletons. This clone is a singleton in its sample. Donors in Cohort 3 counted as recovered after two negative PCRs, clearance, or symptom resolution. This clonotype originated in a man in his fifties or sixties who had recovered from COVID-19. The sequenced material came from PBMCs or T cells enriched from blood (not recorded which). The V gene is TRBV3-1 (or the pseudogene TRBV3-2), the J gene TRBJ2-3, with 8 bases aligning to TRBD1. CDR3 sequence reads: CASSYMDREGTDTQYF. CDR3 in DNA: TGTGCCAGCAGCTATATGGACAGGGAAGGAACAGATACGCAGTATTTT.